The sequence of this TCR beta chain was determined in a study of blood T cell repertoires in COVID-19 (dated by TCRdb to the early 2020s). Background on the whole study: The collaborator samples originated in the United States, Italy and Spain and spanned the acute and convalescent phases of COVID-19. The material from the prospective study consisted of cDNA or gDNA derived from T cells, B-cell-depleted T cells, or PBMCs. The dataset comprised deeply sampled blood TCRbeta repertoires from subjects exposed to, actively infected with, or recovered from COVID-19. The repertoires were released in a freely available public database meant as a resource for research on the immune response to SARS-CoV-2. Samples came from the ongoing ImmuneRACE study (first 160 participants) plus 1,254 subjects from 6 global collaborators. Nearly every sample came with metadata listing a de-identified subject ID, COVID-19 status, age in years and sex. Where available, HLA class I and class II types were obtained from metadata supplied by the sample provider rather than from assay-based typing.

Whole blood was collected in K2EDTA tubes by collaborating institutions according to the institutions' own protocols. For TCRbeta analysis, collaborator samples were shipped as frozen whole blood, as isolated PBMCs, or as DNA extracted from either sample type. The immunoSEQ Assay, a bias-controlled multiplex PCR, was used to amplify TCRbeta CDR3 regions from genomic DNA. On the authors' methods: Nucleated cell counts per sample were estimated from amplification of reference gene primers within the assay. To quantify the absolute abundance of each unique TCRbeta CDR3 rearrangement, sequence reads were collapsed and filtered. For each sample, productive Simpson clonality was calculated as the square root of Simpson's diversity index across productive rearrangements. The immuneACCESS repertoire file appears here via TCRdb, limited to in-frame rearrangements. These files lack a portion of the clones; in checked studies, under half of the deficit traces to unresolved V genes, and the cause of the others is not known. V and J calls and clone size are copied from that table; D and trimming were computed from the DNA. The sample contains some 120,000 clones, roughly 83% of them found a single time. The ten largest clones represent roughly 2.4% of the sample.

The paper's findings and limits, for the study overall: How much clinical and demographic metadata was included differed by source and by participant, and the metadata was provided uncurated.

On this clone itself: Its target antigen remains unknown. Nothing much larger sits one base from this clone, and base qualities are not available.

Source material: peripheral blood. This receptor was obtained from a young man with acute or convalescent COVID-19.

The CDR3 protein: CASKPSGRTKNIQYF. The sequenced DNA is TGCGCCAGCAAGCCTAGCGGGAGGACAAAAAACATTCAGTACTTC. Here the chain combines TRBV5-1 and TRBJ2-4; 11 bases in the junction line up with TRBD2. CDR1 and CDR2 are read off the germline V gene as SGHRS and YFSETQ. From cysteine to phenylalanine, the CDR3 is 15 amino acids long. Of all the DNA, just the CDR3 is kept, 45 bases in frame from base 1. V is trimmed back by 6 bases and J by 4 bases, and the junction contains 6 bases that no gene match accounts for.